This entry lists 25 T cell receptor beta chains sequenced from one sample in a study of blood T cell repertoires in COVID-19. Profiled with immunoSEQ multiplex PCR; TCRdb holds only in-frame clones, not every one. The sample lists 250,000 to 350,000 clones, roughly 85% seen once, with roughly 2.7% in the top ten. The sequenced material came from PBMCs or T cells enriched from blood (not recorded which). The receptors come from a woman between 45 and 65 years old who had recovered from COVID-19.

V gene TRBV7-9 combines with J gene TRBJ2-3, with a possible D match to TRBD1 (6 bases). V dropped 8 bases and J dropped 4 bases, with 22 bases sitting between them. This CDR3 contains 16 residues. Looked up from germline, CDR1 is SEHNR and CDR2 is FQNEAQ (reference sequence). CDR3 residues: CASGLARGVFADTQYF. In DNA, the CDR3 is TGTGCCAGCGGCCTAGCCAGGGGTGTCTTTGCAGATACGCAGTATTTT.

The chain carries TRBV10-1 and TRBJ1-5; TRBD1 agrees at 7 bases. Germline V gene lookup returns CDR1 WNHNN and CDR2 SYGVQD (reference sequence). CDR3 length: 14 residues. V was clipped by 9 bases and J by 9 bases; unmatched bases: 14. The DNA for the CDR3 is TGCGCCAGTATACAGGGGCGATGGATTCGGCCCCAGCATTTT. Its translation is CASIQGRWIRPQHF.

V gene TRBV5-1 combines with J gene TRBJ1-2; D is uncertain. The CDR3 runs 13 residues. CDR1 is SGHRS, CDR2 YFSETQ, per germline. V lost 2 bases and J 6 bases, leaving 11 bases between the germline ends. The CDR3 DNA sequence: TGCGCCAGCAGCTTTAACATGATGGATGGCTACACCTTC. This sequence encodes CASSFNMMDGYTF.

The V and J genes are TRBV9 and TRBJ1-4; 8 bases agree with TRBD1. The junction had 9 bases not matched to a gene; V was cut back by 4 bases and J by 1 base. Germline-derived CDR1 and CDR2 are SGDLS and YYNGEE. The CDR3 sequence is 17 residues long. The CDR3 DNA reads TGTGCCAGCAGCCCCGGACAGGGAAGGGGAACTAATGAAAAACTGTTTTTT. It specifies CASSPGQGRGTNEKLFF.

The V call is TRBV18, the J call TRBJ1-2, with 10 nucleotides matching TRBD1. Germline V gene data show CDR1 as KGHSH and CDR2 as LQKENI. Trimming cost V 2 bases and J 12 bases; bases outside gene matches: 3. CDR3 length: 12 amino acids. The CDR3 here is CASSPGTGEDTF. The DNA of the CDR3 is TGTGCCAGCTCACCAGGGACAGGGGAGGACACCTTC. Together with reference TRBV18 and TRBJ1-2, the CDR3 gives the full variable domain: NAGVMQNPRHLVRRRGQEARLRCSPMKGHSHVYWYRQLPEEGLKFMVYLQKENIIDESGMPKERFSAEFPKEGPSILRIQQVVRGDSAAYFCASSPGTGEDTFGSGTRLTVV.

This sequence joins TRBV21-1 and TRBJ2-7; the D segment call TRBD2 is taken from the table without a DNA check. TRBV21-1 is a pseudogene segment. The length of the CDR3 is 19 residues. CDR3 loop: CASSRRTSGGATIPYEQYF. CDR3 in DNA: TGTGCCAGCAGCCGCCGGACTAGCGGGGGGGCAACCATACCCTACGAGCAGTACTTC.

This chain joins TRBV6-2 or TRBV6-3 and TRBJ2-7, with TRBD1 matching 7 bases. V was pared by 6 bases and J by 4 bases, with 3 bases of the junction left unmatched. This CDR3 spans 12 amino acids. CDR1 is MNHEY and CDR2 is SVGEGT in the germline V gene. DNA for the CDR3: TGTGCCAGCAGCCTGACAGGGTACGAGCAGTACTTC. Translated: CASSLTGYEQYF.

This clone came up once. The chain carries TRBV27 and TRBJ1-2; D remains ambiguous. V lost 6 bases, J lost 4 bases, and 15 bases lay in between. Germline loops: CDR1 MNHEY, CDR2 SMNVEV (reference sequence). This CDR3 is built from 14 residues. CDR3 amino acids: CASRPVGVRYGYTF. The CDR3 coding sequence is TGTGCCAGCAGGCCAGTCGGGGTACGCTATGGCTACACCTTC.

V gene TRBV5-6 combines with J gene TRBJ1-2, with 9 bases identical to TRBD1. V lost 0 bases, J lost 2 bases, and 2 bases stayed unmatched. This CDR3 is built from 15 residues. CDR1 SGHDT and CDR2 YYEEEE come from the germline V gene. The CDR3 nucleotides read TGTGCCAGCAGCTTGGCCGGGACAGGGAACTATGGCTACACCTTC. Translating gives CASSLAGTGNYGYTF.

This chain connects TRBV5-5 to TRBJ2-3; 13 bases match TRBD2. V shed 4 bases and J 3 bases; nucleotides not matched to a gene: 5. This CDR3 comprises 16 residues. Germline CDR1 SGHKS, CDR2 YYEKEE (reference sequence). DNA for the CDR3: TGTGCCAGCAGCGGACTAGCGGGAGTGGGGACAGATACGCAGTATTTT. Translation: CASSGLAGVGTDTQYF.

The chain couples TRBV27 to TRBJ2-7; 8 bases align to TRBD1. The germline CDR1 and CDR2 sequences are MNHEY and SMNVEV (reference sequence). Trimming at V came to 0 bases and at J to 4 bases, leaving 8 bases not matched to a gene. This CDR3 contains 16 residues. The CDR3, as DNA: TGTGCCAGCAGTTTATCGACGGGGACAGGACGATACGAGCAGTACTTC. Encoded protein: CASSLSTGTGRYEQYF.

This clone was found a few times. The V call is TRBV9, the J call TRBJ2-7; D perhaps matches TRBD2 (6 bases). This CDR3 spans 14 amino acids. Per the germline V gene, CDR1 is SGDLS and CDR2 is YYNGEE. Trimming pared 2 bases from V and 2 bases from J, leaving 11 bases between. The CDR3 spells CASSVRWEAYEQYF. CDR3 coding DNA: TGTGCCAGCAGCGTCCGGTGGGAGGCCTACGAGCAGTACTTC.

This clone came up once. This rearrangement joins TRBV6-5 to TRBJ2-7, with D possibly matching TRBD1 (5 bases). The CDR3 is 13 residues long. Trimming pared 10 bases from V and 1 base from J, leaving 14 bases between. The germline V gene has CDR1 MNHEY and CDR2 SVGAGI. CDR3 in amino acids: CATLADNSYEQYF. DNA of the CDR3: TGTGCCACCCTGGCGGACAATTCCTACGAGCAGTACTTC.

J is TRBJ2-1 and V is TRBV18; 7 positions agree with TRBD2. The CDR3 covers 16 residues. V shed 0 bases, J shed 0 bases, and the junction held 2 bases outside the gene matches. CDR1 KGHSH and CDR2 LQKENI come from the germline V gene. DNA of the CDR3: TGTGCCAGCTCACCACCGCGCGGGAGCTCCTACAATGAGCAGTTCTTC. As protein: CASSPPRGSSYNEQFF.

This clone showed up just once. The V call is TRBV5-1, the J call TRBJ2-3; TRBD2 matches 7 bases. With 3 bases clipped from V and 2 bases from J, the junction kept 12 bases outside the gene matches. The CDR3 spans 17 residues. CDR1 and CDR2 (germline): SGHRS, YFSETQ. CDR3 DNA: TGCGCCAGCAGCTCGACGGGGGGAGGTCCTTCCACAGATACGCAGTATTTT. Its translation is CASSSTGGGPSTDTQYF.

The chain links TRBV4-3 to TRBJ2-1; 8 bases line up with TRBD2. Trimming at V came to 0 bases and at J to 11 bases, leaving 6 bases not matched to a gene. From germline, CDR1 is LGHNA and CDR2 YSLEER. The CDR3 sequence is 14 residues long. For the CDR3, the DNA is TGCGCCAGCAGCCAAGAGTCGGCTAGCGGGCAGCAGTTCTTC. It yields the protein CASSQESASGQQFF.

The chain is built from TRBV18 and TRBJ1-1; possible D gene TRBD1, 6 bases. V was pared by 2 bases and J by 5 bases, with 15 bases between. Germline V gives CDR1 KGHSH, CDR2 LQKENI. There are 15 residues in the CDR3. This CDR3 is CASSPRDTLRTEAFF. The CDR3 DNA reads as TGTGCCAGCTCACCAAGGGACACCCTCCGGACTGAAGCTTTCTTT. The whole variable domain, remainder taken from reference TRBV18 and TRBJ1-1, is NAGVMQNPRHLVRRRGQEARLRCSPMKGHSHVYWYRQLPEEGLKFMVYLQKENIIDESGMPKERFSAEFPKEGPSILRIQQVVRGDSAAYFCASSPRDTLRTEAFFGQGTRLTVV.

The chain recombines TRBV4-2 with TRBJ2-7; 8 bases fit TRBD2. Trimming cost V 0 bases and J 3 bases; bases outside gene matches: 7. CDR3 size: 16 residues. Germline V lookup: CDR1 LGHNA, CDR2 YNFKEQ. This CDR3 reads CASSQDSAGVGYEQYF. The CDR3 DNA is TGTGCCAGCAGCCAAGATTCAGCGGGAGTAGGCTACGAGCAGTACTTC.

The chain combines TRBV27 with TRBJ2-1; D is possibly TRBD2 (5 bases). The V end lost 3 bases, the J end lost 4 bases, and 7 bases lay between the germline ends. This CDR3 comprises 13 residues. Germline V lookup: CDR1 MNHEY, CDR2 SMNVEV (reference sequence). As DNA, the CDR3 is TGTGCCAGCAGTTTCGGGGTTTACAATGAGCAGTTCTTC. Translating it yields CASSFGVYNEQFF.

This clone was detected a few times. This sequence joins TRBV6-5 and TRBJ2-7; D is possibly TRBD1 (6 bases). The CDR3 is 14 amino acids. Germline lookup yields CDR1 MNHEY and CDR2 SVGAGI. Trimming left V 0 bases short and J 6 bases short, with 12 bases between. CDR3 loop: CASSYSPTGREQYF. Written as DNA, the CDR3 is TGTGCCAGCAGTTACTCCCCGACAGGTCGCGAGCAGTACTTC.

The chain joins TRBV6-5 to TRBJ1-1; 7 bases line up with TRBD1. This CDR3 is 14 amino acids long. Germline V gene sequence: CDR1 MNHEY, CDR2 SVGAGI. V shed 6 bases, J shed 5 bases, and the junction held 9 bases outside the gene matches. CDR3 nucleotide sequence: TGTGCCAGCAGATACACAGGGGCGAGTACTGAAGCTTTCTTT. Protein: CASRYTGASTEAFF.

The genes are TRBV2 and TRBJ1-3; D is ambiguous. The V gene lost 5 bases and the J gene lost 0 bases, with 5 bases spanning the gap. This CDR3 comprises 13 residues. Germline CDR1 is SNHLY and CDR2 is FYNNEI. The CDR3 bases are TGTGCCAGCAGTTATATCTCTGGAAACACCATATATTTT. This sequence encodes CASSYISGNTIYF.

This clone was seen a handful of times. The J gene is TRBJ1-5, the V gene TRBV3-1 (or the pseudogene TRBV3-2), with TRBD1 matching 8 bases. Unmatched junction bases numbered 2, after V lost 5 bases and J lost 2 bases. The CDR3 sequence is 14 residues long. CDR1 is LGHDT, CDR2 YNNKEL, per germline (reference sequence). For the CDR3, the DNA is TGTGCCAGCAGCTCGGACAGGGGCAATCAGCCCCAGCATTTT. The encoded protein is CASSSDRGNQPQHF.

A few counts support this clone. The rearrangement links TRBV12-3 or TRBV12-4 to TRBJ1-2, with 7 bases fitting TRBD1. The V segment lost 3 bases and the J segment 3 bases; nucleotides outside the gene matches: 1. The CDR3 has 13 residues. The CDR3 DNA is TGTGCCAGCAGTTTTCAGGGGGACTATGGCTACACCTTC. Its translation is CASSFQGDYGYTF.

This chain uses TRBV20-1 with TRBJ2-5; 8 bases fit TRBD2. V trimming: 3 bases; J trimming: 4 bases; junction bases outside the gene matches: 13. CDR1 and CDR2 from the germline V gene are DFQATT and SNEGSKA (reference sequence). This CDR3 contains 16 residues. DNA of the CDR3: TGCAGTGCTAGTCCCTTCGGCAGCGGGAGACGAGAGACCCAGTACTTC. Translation gives CSASPFGSGRRETQYF.